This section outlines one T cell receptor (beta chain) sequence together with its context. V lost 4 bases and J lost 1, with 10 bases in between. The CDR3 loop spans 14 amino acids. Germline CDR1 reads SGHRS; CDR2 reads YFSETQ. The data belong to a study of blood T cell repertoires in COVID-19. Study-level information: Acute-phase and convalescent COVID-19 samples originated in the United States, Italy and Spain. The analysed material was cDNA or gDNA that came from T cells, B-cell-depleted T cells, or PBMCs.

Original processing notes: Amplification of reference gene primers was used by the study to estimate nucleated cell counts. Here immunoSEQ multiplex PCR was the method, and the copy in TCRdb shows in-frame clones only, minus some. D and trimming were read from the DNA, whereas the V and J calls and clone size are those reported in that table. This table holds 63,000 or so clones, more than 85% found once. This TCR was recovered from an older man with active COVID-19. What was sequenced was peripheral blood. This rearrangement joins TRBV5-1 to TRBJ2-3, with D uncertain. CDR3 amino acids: CASSPGSRTDTQYF. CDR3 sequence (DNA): TGCGCCAGCAGCCCCGGTAGCCGCACAGATACGCAGTATTTT. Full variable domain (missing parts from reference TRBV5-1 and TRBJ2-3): KAGVTQTPRYLIKTRGQQVTLSCSPISGHRSVSWYQQTPGQGLQFLFEYFSETQRNKGNFPGRFSGRQFSNSRSEMNVSTLELGDSALYLCASSPGSRTDTQYFGPGTRLTVL.